Below, one T cell receptor beta chain is given with its context. Its antigen remains unidentified. This sample is drawn from a study of cytomegalovirus exposure and HLA in healthy donors. Study-wide findings and caveats: Among TCR beta chains, those listed as cytomegalovirus-associated numbered over 150. Published work reported that the classifier diagnosed cytomegalovirus status with high specificity and sensitivity. The tendency of first-cohort TCR clusters to co-occur in the 120 or so validation repertoires was the finding of a later analysis. Many donors shared some public TCRs, even though most TCR sequences were rare.

The protocol was immunoSEQ multiplex PCR, while the TCRdb copy is restricted to in-frame clones and leaves out a portion. This sample yields around 66,000 clones, of which around 97% are seen a single time; around 1.6% belongs to the top ten. The germline V and J ends were trimmed by 2 bases and 6 bases, with 15 bases remaining between them. The CDR3 covers 14 residues. CDR1 is GTSNPN, CDR2 SVGIG, per germline (reference sequence). The sequencing sample was made of PBMCs. The chain has TRBV30 and TRBJ2-3; TRBD1 is a possible D gene (5 bases). The source is a woman under 30 in good health and CMV-seropositive. The CDR3 DNA follows: TGTGCCTGGAGTTCTACAGGCTGGGCGGATACGCAGTATTTT. Amino acid sequence: CAWSSTGWADTQYF.